The T cell receptor beta chain under discussion was sequenced for a study of post-analysis software for immune sequencing data. Study at large: Several disease courses (relapsing-remitting, secondary progressive and progressive-relapsing) of multiple sclerosis were included. Study-level results: Five or six TRBV segments, TRBV5-6, TRBV5-1 and TRBV20-1 among them, were found more frequent in patients than controls. Significantly lower normalized Chao1 diversity was found in patients with multiple sclerosis relative to controls. Samples from a shared batch, those prepared together, strongly co-clustered by F measure.

About this clonotype: The antigen is unknown.

V dropped 1 base and J dropped 9 bases, with 7 bases sitting between them. The CDR3 has 11 amino acids. CDR1 DFQATT and CDR2 SNEGSKA come from the germline V gene (reference sequence). The TCR beta cDNA libraries carried unique molecular identifiers. T cells numbering about 1 to 11 million yielded 450,000 to 500,000 cDNA molecules. In TCRdb, the PCR reads were re-called with MiXCR into one record per CDR3 protein. This table has about 770,000 distinct CDR3 sequences, about 45% appearing once. The V call is TRBV20-1, the J call TRBJ2-1, with D maybe TRBD2 (6 bases). The TCR sequence derives from a girl aged 10 to 17 with multiple sclerosis. Sequenced material: blood. The CDR3 sequence is CSARAGVEQFF. The CDR3 nucleotides read TGCAGTGCTAGAGCGGGGGTTGAGCAGTTCTTC.